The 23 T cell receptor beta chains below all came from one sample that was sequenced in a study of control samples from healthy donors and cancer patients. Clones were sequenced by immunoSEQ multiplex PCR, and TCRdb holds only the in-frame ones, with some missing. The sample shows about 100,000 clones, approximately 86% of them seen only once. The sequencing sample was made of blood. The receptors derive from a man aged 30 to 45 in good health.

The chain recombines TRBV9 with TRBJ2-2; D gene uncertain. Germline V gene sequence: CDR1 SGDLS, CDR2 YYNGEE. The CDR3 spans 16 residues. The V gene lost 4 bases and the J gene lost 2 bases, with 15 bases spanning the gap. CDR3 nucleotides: TGTGCCAGCAGCCCGAGTGGGGATCCCAACACCGGGGAGCTGTTTTTT. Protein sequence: CASSPSGDPNTGELFF.

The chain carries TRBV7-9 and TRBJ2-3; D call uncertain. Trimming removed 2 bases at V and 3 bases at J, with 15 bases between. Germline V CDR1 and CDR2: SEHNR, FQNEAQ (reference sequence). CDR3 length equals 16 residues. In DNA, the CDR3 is TGTGCCAGCAGCTTACGTAGGACGGGCCCGACAGATACGCAGTATTTT. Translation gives CASSLRRTGPTDTQYF.

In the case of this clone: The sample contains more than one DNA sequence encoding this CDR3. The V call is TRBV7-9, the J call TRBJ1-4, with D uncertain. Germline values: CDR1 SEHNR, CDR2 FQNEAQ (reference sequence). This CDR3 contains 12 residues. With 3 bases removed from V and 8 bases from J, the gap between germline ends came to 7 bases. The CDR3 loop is CASSFGGEKLFF. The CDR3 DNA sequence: TGTGCCAGCAGCTTTGGCGGGGAAAAACTGTTTTTT.

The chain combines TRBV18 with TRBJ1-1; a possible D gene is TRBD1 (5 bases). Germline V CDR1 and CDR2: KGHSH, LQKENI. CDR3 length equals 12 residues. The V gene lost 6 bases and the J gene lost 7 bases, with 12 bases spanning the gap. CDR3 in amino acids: CASSLGGGEAFF. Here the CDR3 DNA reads TGTGCCAGCTCCCTCGGGGGGGGTGAAGCTTTCTTT.

The CDR3 loop is CASTNLGSGELFF. CDR3 in DNA: TGTGCCAGCACCAACCTAGGGTCCGGGGAGCTGTTTTTT. The chain has TRBV6-6 and TRBJ2-2; no reliable D call. V lost 7 bases and J 6 bases, leaving 12 bases between the germline ends. Per the germline V gene, CDR1 is MNHNY and CDR2 is SVGAGI (reference sequence). The CDR3 extends over 13 amino acids.

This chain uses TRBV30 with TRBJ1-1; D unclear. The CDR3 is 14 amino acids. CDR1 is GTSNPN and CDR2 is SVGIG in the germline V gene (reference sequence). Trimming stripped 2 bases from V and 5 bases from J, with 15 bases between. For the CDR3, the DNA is TGTGCCTGGAGTCGTTCGGAGACCACGACTGAAGCTTTCTTT. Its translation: CAWSRSETTTEAFF.

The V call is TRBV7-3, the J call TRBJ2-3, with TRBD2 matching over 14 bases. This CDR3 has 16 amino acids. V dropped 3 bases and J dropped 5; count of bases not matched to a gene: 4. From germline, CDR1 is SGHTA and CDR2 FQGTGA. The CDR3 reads CASSFPGTSGGDTQYF. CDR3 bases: TGTGCCAGCAGCTTCCCAGGGACTAGCGGGGGAGATACGCAGTATTTT.

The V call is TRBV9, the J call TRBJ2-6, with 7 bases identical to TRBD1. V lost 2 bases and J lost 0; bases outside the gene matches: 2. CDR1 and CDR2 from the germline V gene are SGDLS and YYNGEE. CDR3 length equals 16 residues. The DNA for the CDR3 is TGTGCCAGCAGCGTTTCAGGGGGCTCTGGGGCCAACGTCCTGACTTTC. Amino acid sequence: CASSVSGGSGANVLTF.

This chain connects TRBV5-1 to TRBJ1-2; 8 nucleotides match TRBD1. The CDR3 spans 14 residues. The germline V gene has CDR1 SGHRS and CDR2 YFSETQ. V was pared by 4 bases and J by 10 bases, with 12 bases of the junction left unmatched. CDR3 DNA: TGCGCCAGCAGCAAACGGGACAGGATGGTTTCCTACACCTTC. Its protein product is CASSKRDRMVSYTF.

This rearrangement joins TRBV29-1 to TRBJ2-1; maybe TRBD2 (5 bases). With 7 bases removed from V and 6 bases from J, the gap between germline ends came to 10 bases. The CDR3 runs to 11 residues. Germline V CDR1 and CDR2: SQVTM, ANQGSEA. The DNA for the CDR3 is TGCAGCGGAGGGTTGCCCAATGAGCAGTTCTTC. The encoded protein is CSGGLPNEQFF.

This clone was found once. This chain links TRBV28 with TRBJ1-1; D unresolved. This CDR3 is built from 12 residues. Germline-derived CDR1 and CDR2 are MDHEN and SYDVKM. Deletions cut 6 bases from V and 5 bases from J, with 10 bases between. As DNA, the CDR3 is TGTGCCAGCAGCCAGCGAGGGACTGAAGCTTTCTTT. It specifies CASSQRGTEAFF.

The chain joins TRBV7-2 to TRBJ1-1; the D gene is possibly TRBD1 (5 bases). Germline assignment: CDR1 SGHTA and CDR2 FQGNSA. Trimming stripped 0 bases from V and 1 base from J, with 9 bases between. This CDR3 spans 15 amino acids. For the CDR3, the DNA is TGTGCCAGCAGCTTAGCGCTTGGACAGAACACTGAAGCTTTCTTT. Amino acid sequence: CASSLALGQNTEAFF.

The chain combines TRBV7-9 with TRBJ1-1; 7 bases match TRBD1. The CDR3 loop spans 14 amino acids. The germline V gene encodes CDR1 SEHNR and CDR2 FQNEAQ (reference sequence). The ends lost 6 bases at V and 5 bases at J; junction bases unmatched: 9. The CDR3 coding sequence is TGTGCCAGCAGGCCAAGACAGGGAGAAACTGAAGCTTTCTTT. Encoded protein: CASRPRQGETEAFF.

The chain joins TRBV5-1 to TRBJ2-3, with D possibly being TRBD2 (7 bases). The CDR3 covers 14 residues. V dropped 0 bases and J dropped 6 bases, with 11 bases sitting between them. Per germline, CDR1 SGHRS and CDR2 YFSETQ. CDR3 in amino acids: CASSLEGGADTQYF. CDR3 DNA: TGCGCCAGCAGCTTGGAGGGGGGGGCCGATACGCAGTATTTT.

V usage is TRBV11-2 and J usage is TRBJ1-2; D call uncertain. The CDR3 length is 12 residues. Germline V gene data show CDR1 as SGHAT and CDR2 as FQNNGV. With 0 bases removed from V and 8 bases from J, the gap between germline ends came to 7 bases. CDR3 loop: CASSLEDVGYTF. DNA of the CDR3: TGTGCCAGCAGCTTAGAGGATGTCGGCTACACCTTC.

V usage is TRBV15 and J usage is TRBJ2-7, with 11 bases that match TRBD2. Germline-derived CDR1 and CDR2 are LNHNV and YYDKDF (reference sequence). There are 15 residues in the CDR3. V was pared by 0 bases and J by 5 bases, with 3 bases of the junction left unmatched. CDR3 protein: CATSRDQGLADEQYF. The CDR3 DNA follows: TGTGCCACCAGCAGAGATCAGGGACTAGCGGACGAGCAGTACTTC.

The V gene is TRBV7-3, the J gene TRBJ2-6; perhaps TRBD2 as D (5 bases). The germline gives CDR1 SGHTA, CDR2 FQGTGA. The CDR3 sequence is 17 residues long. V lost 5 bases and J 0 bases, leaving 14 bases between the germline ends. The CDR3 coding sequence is TGTGCCAGCAGCCTCCTAGGGAGCAGCTCTGGGGCCAACGTCCTGACTTTC. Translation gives CASSLLGSSSGANVLTF.

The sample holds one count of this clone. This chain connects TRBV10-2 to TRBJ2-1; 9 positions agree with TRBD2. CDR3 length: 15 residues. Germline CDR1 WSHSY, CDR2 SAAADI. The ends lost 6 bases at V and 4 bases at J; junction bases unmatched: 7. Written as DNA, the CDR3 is TGCGCCAGCAGCAAAATAGCGGGGGCATACAATGAGCAGTTCTTC. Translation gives CASSKIAGAYNEQFF.

CDR3 coding DNA: TGTGCCAGCAGCTTAGTCAAGGGTCGTGGCTACACCTTC. This translates into CASSLVKGRGYTF. The chain employs TRBV7-2 and TRBJ1-2; D not resolved. This CDR3 region has 13 residues. V lost 1 base and J 7 bases, leaving 10 bases between the germline ends. CDR1 is SGHTA, CDR2 FQGNSA, per germline.

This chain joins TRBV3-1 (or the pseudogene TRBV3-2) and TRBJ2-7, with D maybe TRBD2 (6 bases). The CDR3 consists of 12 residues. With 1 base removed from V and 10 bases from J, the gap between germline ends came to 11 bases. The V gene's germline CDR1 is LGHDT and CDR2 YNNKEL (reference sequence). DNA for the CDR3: TGTGCCAGCAGCCAAGGCGAGGAGGGCCAGTACTTC. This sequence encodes CASSQGEEGQYF.

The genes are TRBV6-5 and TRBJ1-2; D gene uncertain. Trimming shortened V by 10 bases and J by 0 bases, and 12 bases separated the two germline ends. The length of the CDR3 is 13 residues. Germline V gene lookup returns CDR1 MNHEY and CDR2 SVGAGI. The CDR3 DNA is TGTGCCACCCATCGGGATCCTAACTATGGCTACACCTTC. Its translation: CATHRDPNYGYTF.

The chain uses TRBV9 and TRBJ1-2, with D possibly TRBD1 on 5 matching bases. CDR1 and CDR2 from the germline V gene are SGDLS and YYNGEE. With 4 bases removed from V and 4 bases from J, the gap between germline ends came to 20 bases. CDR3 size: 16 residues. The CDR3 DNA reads TGTGCCAGCAGCCTACAAACAGTGGGGGGTTTCTATGGCTACACCTTC. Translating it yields CASSLQTVGGFYGYTF.

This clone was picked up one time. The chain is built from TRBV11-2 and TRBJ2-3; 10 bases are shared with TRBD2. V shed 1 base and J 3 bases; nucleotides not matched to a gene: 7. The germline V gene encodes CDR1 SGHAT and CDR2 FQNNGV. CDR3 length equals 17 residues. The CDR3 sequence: CASSLVSAGGRTDTQYF. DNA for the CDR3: TGTGCCAGCAGCTTAGTCTCAGCGGGGGGGCGTACAGATACGCAGTATTTT.